This T cell receptor (beta chain) was captured by sequencing in a study of identifying expanded T cells in peripheral blood. Method: immunoSEQ multiplex PCR; TCRdb's copy keeps in-frame clones and lacks some. The data hold about 63,000 clones, with about 80% observed a single time. Germline lookup yields CDR1 LNHDA and CDR2 SQIVND (reference sequence). The V gene end was trimmed by 7 bases and the J gene end by 6 bases; junction bases not matched to a gene: 10. The CDR3 has 14 residues. Sequenced input: blood. This TCR was sampled from a person aged 18 to 70 in good health. J is TRBJ2-3 and V is TRBV19; 7 bases match TRBD1. Here the CDR3 reads CASKVTGAEDTQYF. In DNA, the CDR3 is TGTGCCAGTAAGGTTACAGGGGCGGAGGATACGCAGTATTTT.